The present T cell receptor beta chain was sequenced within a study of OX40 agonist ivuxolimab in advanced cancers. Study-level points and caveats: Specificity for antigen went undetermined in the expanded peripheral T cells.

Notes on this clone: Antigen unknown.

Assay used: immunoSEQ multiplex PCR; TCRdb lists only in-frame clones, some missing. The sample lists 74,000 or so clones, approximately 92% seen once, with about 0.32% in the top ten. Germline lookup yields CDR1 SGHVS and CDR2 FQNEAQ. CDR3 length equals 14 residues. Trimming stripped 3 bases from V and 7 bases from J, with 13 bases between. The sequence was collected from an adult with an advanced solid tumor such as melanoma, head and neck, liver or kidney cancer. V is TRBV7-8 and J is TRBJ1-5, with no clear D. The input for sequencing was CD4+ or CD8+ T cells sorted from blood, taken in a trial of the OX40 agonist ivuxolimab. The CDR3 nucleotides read TGTGCCAGCAGCTTCGAGGGTGGAGGGCAGCCCCAGCATTTT. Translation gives CASSFEGGGQPQHF.